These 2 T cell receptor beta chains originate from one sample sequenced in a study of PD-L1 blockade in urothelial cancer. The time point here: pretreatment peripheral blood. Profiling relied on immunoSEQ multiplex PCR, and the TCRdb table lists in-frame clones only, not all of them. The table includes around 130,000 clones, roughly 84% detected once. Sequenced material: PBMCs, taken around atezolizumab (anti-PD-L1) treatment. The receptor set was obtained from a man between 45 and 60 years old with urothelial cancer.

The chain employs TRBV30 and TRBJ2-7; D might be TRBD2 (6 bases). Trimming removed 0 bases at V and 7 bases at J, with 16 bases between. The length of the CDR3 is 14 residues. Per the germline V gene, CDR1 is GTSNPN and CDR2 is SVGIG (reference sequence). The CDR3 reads CAWSVRSSGGEQYF. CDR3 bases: TGTGCCTGGAGTGTACGATCAAGCGGAGGGGAGCAGTACTTC. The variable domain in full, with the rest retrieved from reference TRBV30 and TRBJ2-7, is SQTIHQWPATLVQPVGSPLSLECTVEGTSNPNLYWYRQAAGRGLQLLFYSVGIGQISSEVPQNLSASRPQDRQFILSSKKLLLSDSGFYLCAWSVRSSGGEQYFGPGTRLTVT.

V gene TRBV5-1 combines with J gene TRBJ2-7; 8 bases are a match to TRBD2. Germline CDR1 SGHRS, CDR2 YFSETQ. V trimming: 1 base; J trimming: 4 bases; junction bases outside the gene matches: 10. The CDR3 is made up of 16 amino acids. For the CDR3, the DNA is TGCGCCAGCAGCTTGTTTAGACCCGGGAGGGTGTACGAGCAGTACTTC. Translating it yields CASSLFRPGRVYEQYF.